This T cell receptor (beta chain) was captured by sequencing in a study of T-cell memory formation after mild COVID-19. Study summary: Largely donor-specific TCR clusters were found.

After 5'RACE with constant-segment primers, TCR alpha and TCR beta cDNA libraries carrying sample barcodes and UMIs were obtained. In TCRdb, the 5' RACE reads were re-called with MiXCR into one record per CDR3 protein. Here the sample spans approximately 560,000 distinct CDR3 sequences, 15% to 20% being singletons. Overall study findings and caveats: Contracting clones from day 15 to 85 showed balanced CD4/CD8; later expanders favored CD4+. The second-wave clones peaking on day 37 were not confirmed as SARS-CoV-2-specific.

Regarding this clonotype: Its antigen is unknown.

Germline V CDR1 and CDR2: MNHNY, SVGAGI (reference sequence). The CDR3 has 14 residues. V was clipped by 6 bases and J by 3 bases, with 13 bases between them. The TCR comes from an adult woman who had mild COVID-19 (a few samples of this study predate the infection). Cell type and time point are not known. This chain links TRBV6-6 with TRBJ2-3; tentative D call: TRBD2 (6 bases). The sample taken for sequencing was PBMCs or a T cell subset sorted from them (not recorded which). CDR3 in amino acids: CASRPGTATDTQYF. As DNA, the CDR3 is TGTGCCAGCAGACCCGGGACTGCTACAGATACGCAGTATTTT.